Presented here are 15 T cell receptor beta chains from one specimen sequenced in a study of T cells in Graves' hyperthyroidism and ophthalmopathy. Template material for amplifying TCR beta CDR3 regions consisted of RNA transcripts. The primer set for the first-round RT-PCR of the TCR CDR3 was HTBI. In TCRdb, the multiplex PCR reads were re-called with MiXCR into one record per CDR3 protein. The profile shows about 590,000 distinct CDR3 sequences, 15% to 19% of them singletons. Sequenced: blood. The receptors were gathered from a woman aged 25 to 39 with Graves' hyperthyroidism.

The CDR3 DNA reads TGTGCCAGCAGTTACCTCAGGGGACTACAAGAGACCCAGTACTTC. Translating it yields CASSYLRGLQETQYF. J is TRBJ2-5 and V is TRBV6-5, with D perhaps matching TRBD2 (7 bases). With 2 bases removed from V and 2 bases from J, the gap between germline ends came to 12 bases. Per germline, CDR1 MNHEY and CDR2 SVGAGI. This CDR3 spans 15 amino acids.

At least ten counts were recorded for this clonotype. CDR3 amino acids: CSALTASSYEQYF. The CDR3 nucleotides read TGCAGTGCCTTAACGGCAAGCTCCTACGAGCAGTACTTC. This rearrangement joins TRBV20-1 to TRBJ2-7, with D uncertain. Per germline, CDR1 DFQATT and CDR2 SNEGSKA (reference sequence). The CDR3 spans 13 residues. Trimming removed 6 bases from V and 0 bases from J, with 12 bases in between.

Ten or more counts support this clonotype. The rearrangement uses TRBV12-3 or TRBV12-4 and TRBJ2-5, with TRBD2 matching 10 bases. CDR3 length equals 17 residues. The junction had 11 bases not matched to a gene; V was cut back by 4 bases and J by 3 bases. CDR3 protein: CASSSEGKLAGKETQYF. CDR3 DNA sequence: TGTGCCAGCAGTTCAGAAGGGAAACTAGCGGGAAAAGAGACCCAGTACTTC.

This clonotype was seen ten or more times. The V gene is TRBV2, the J gene TRBJ1-1, with a weak D call TRBD1 (6 bases). The CDR3 is 15 amino acids. Germline V lookup: CDR1 SNHLY, CDR2 FYNNEI. V was trimmed by 5 bases and J by 3 bases, leaving 16 bases between them. CDR3 loop: CASSQGLPSDTEAFF. The CDR3 bases are TGTGCCAGCAGTCAGGGGCTACCGTCGGACACTGAAGCTTTCTTT.

This clonotype was found a few times. This sequence joins TRBV3-1 and TRBJ2-7; maybe TRBD1 (5 bases). CDR1 is LGHDT, CDR2 YNNKEL, per germline (reference sequence). V gave up 1 base and J gave up 4 bases, with 11 bases separating them. The CDR3 sequence is 14 residues long. The CDR3 loop reads CASSQVKGHYEQYF. CDR3 bases: TGTGCCAGCAGCCAAGTCAAGGGGCATTACGAGCAGTACTTC.

The chain uses TRBV29-1 and TRBJ2-5, with TRBD1 identical over 7 bases. Germline CDR1 reads SQVTM; CDR2 reads ANQGSEA. This CDR3 is built from 13 residues. Trimming took 7 bases from V and 1 from J; bases not matched to a gene: 6. This CDR3 reads CSARPGGQETQYF. The CDR3 coding sequence is TGCAGCGCCCGCCCAGGGGGCCAAGAGACCCAGTACTTC.

The CDR3 loop is CASSEGVASYEQYF. The CDR3 DNA reads as TGTGCCAGCAGTGAAGGGGTAGCCTCCTACGAGCAGTACTTC. The chain has TRBV2 and TRBJ2-7, with no clear D. Trimming took off 1 base at V and 0 bases at J, with 7 bases between the two ends. In germline, CDR1 is SNHLY, CDR2 FYNNEI. The CDR3 sequence is 14 residues long.

The V and J genes are TRBV3-1 and TRBJ1-1; D might be TRBD1 (5 bases). This CDR3 contains 13 residues. Germline-derived CDR1 and CDR2 are LGHDT and YNNKEL (reference sequence). V lost 4 bases and J lost 4, with 10 bases in between. The chain's CDR3 is CASSPQDPTEAFF. In DNA form, the CDR3 reads TGTGCCAGCAGCCCACAGGATCCCACTGAAGCTTTCTTT.

The rearrangement uses TRBV6-1 and TRBJ2-7; 14 bases are a match to TRBD2. Per germline, CDR1 MNHNS and CDR2 SASEGT. Trimming removed 5 bases from V and 3 bases from J; junction bases left unmatched: 6. The CDR3 spans 16 residues. The CDR3 DNA is TGTGCCAGCAGTTCTCAGGGGACTAGCGGGAGCTACGAGCAGTACTTC. Residues: CASSSQGTSGSYEQYF.

The V and J genes are TRBV7-9 and TRBJ1-3, with a weak D call TRBD1 (5 bases). The CDR3 sequence is 17 residues long. Germline V gene sequence: CDR1 SEHNR, CDR2 FQNEAQ (reference sequence). V was shortened by 10 bases and J by 0 bases, with 22 bases between the two germline ends. The CDR3 region has the DNA TGTGCCACCGATGGGGTCCCGGGGGGGAGCTCTGGAAACACCATATATTTT. This gives the protein CATDGVPGGSSGNTIYF.

This clonotype occurred once. The chain recombines TRBV7-3 with TRBJ2-3; D may correspond to TRBD1 or TRBD2 (5 bases each). V lost 0 bases and J 2 bases, leaving 12 bases between the germline ends. Looked up from germline, CDR1 is SGHTA and CDR2 is FQGTGA. The length of the CDR3 is 16 residues. The CDR3 bases are TGTGCCAGCAGCTTAACAGGGGACGGAACCACAGATACGCAGTATTTT. Residues: CASSLTGDGTTDTQYF.

This clonotype was counted ten times or more. This sequence joins TRBV9 and TRBJ2-2; D may be TRBD2 (6 bases). The V end lost 1 base, the J end lost 3 bases, and 10 bases lay between the germline ends. CDR1 is SGDLS, CDR2 YYNGEE, per germline. This CDR3 has 15 residues. CDR3 nucleotides: TGTGCCAGCAGCGTACGGGGGAGCGACACCGGGGAGCTGTTTTTT. Its translation is CASSVRGSDTGELFF. Full variable domain (outside the CDR3, taken from reference TRBV9 and TRBJ2-2): DSGVTQTPKHLITATGQRVTLRCSPRSGDLSVYWYQQSLDQGLQFLIQYYNGEERAKGNILERFSAQQFPDLHSELNLSSLELGDSALYFCASSVRGSDTGELFFGEGSRLTVL.

In this sample, this clonotype turned up many times. This sequence joins TRBV13 and TRBJ2-5; the match to TRBD1 covers 8 bases. This CDR3 contains 17 residues. Germline CDR1 PRHDT, CDR2 FYEKMQ (reference sequence). Losses at the gene ends were 6 bases for V and 2 bases for J; bases not matched to a gene: 14. The DNA for the CDR3 is TGTGCCAGCAGTTCAGGGGGCAGGGGGCTGATTCAAGAGACCCAGTACTTC. This codes for CASSSGGRGLIQETQYF.

Only a few counts were recorded for this clonotype. V usage is TRBV24-1 and J usage is TRBJ2-7; D is undetermined. The CDR3 spans 10 residues. V lost 4 bases and J lost 5, with 2 bases in between. CDR1 and CDR2 (germline): KGHDR, SFDVKD. This CDR3 reads CATSEHEQYF. In nucleotides, the CDR3 is TGTGCCACCAGTGAGCACGAGCAGTACTTC.

The chain carries TRBV6-5 and TRBJ1-2; TRBD1 is a possible D gene (6 bases). V was clipped by 3 bases and J by 4 bases, with 12 bases between them. CDR3 length equals 14 residues. Germline-derived CDR1 and CDR2 are MNHEY and SVGAGI. This CDR3 is CASSYYDRTYGYTF. DNA of the CDR3: TGTGCCAGCAGTTATTACGACAGGACCTATGGCTACACCTTC.